The 5 T cell receptor beta chains in this list originate from one sample, sequenced in a study of shared clonotypes between healthy human individuals. Data came from immunoSEQ multiplex PCR; TCRdb stores just in-frame clones and leaves some out. The repertoire consists of about 190,000 clones, with about 68% occurring once and the leading ten covering less than 11%. Sequenced input: memory CD4+ T cells sorted from blood. Subset of the sample: CD45RA-negative fraction. The receptors stem from a man aged 25-45 years in good health.

This sequence joins TRBV28 and TRBJ2-3; the match to TRBD2 covers 9 bases. Germline lookup yields CDR1 MDHEN and CDR2 SYDVKM. This CDR3 is 16 amino acids long. After removal of 6 bases from V and 4 bases from J, the junction contained 11 bases not matched to a gene. Written as DNA, the CDR3 is TGTGCCAGCAGCATCACCCTAGCGGGGAGGTCAGATACGCAGTATTTT. It translates to CASSITLAGRSDTQYF.

The V and J genes are TRBV7-3 and TRBJ2-1; D perhaps matches TRBD2 (6 bases). V shed 5 bases and J shed 8 bases, with 13 bases lying between them. CDR3 size: 13 residues. Germline V lookup: CDR1 SGHTA, CDR2 FQGTGA. CDR3 nucleotide sequence: TGTGCCAGCAGCCTACTTACGGGAGATGAGCAGTTCTTC. It is translated as CASSLLTGDEQFF. Combining the CDR3 with reference TRBV7-3 and TRBJ2-1 gives the whole variable domain GAGVSQTPSNKVTEKGKYVELRCDPISGHTALYWYRQSLGQGPEFLIYFQGTGAADDSGLPNDRFFAVRPEGSVSTLKIQRTERGDSAVYLCASSLLTGDEQFFGPGTRLTVL.

The chain carries TRBV25-1 and TRBJ1-4; weak D call: TRBD1 (5 bases). Germline V gene lookup returns CDR1 MGHDK and CDR2 SYGVNS. The CDR3 totals 16 residues. The V end lost 4 bases, the J end lost 0 bases, and 12 bases lay between the germline ends. DNA of the CDR3: TGTGCCAGCAGTGGCAGGGACGTTGCAACTAATGAAAAACTGTTTTTT. Its translation is CASSGRDVATNEKLFF.

The V gene is TRBV11-2, the J gene TRBJ1-4; 8 positions agree with TRBD1. J lost 7 bases, V lost 1 base, and 8 bases had no gene match. The CDR3 loop spans 16 amino acids. CDR1 SGHAT and CDR2 FQNNGV come from the germline V gene. The CDR3 sequence is CASSLGPGGRVEKLFF. In nucleotides, the CDR3 is TGTGCCAGCAGCTTAGGACCAGGGGGCCGGGTTGAAAAACTGTTTTTT.

The gene calls are TRBV5-1 and TRBJ2-2; D might be TRBD1 (6 bases). Per germline, CDR1 SGHRS and CDR2 YFSETQ. This CDR3 region has 16 residues. V lost 0 bases, J lost 5 bases, and 14 bases lay in between. CDR3 nucleotide sequence: TGCGCCAGCAGCTTGGATGAACAGGGACGGACCGGGGAGCTGTTTTTT. Its translation: CASSLDEQGRTGELFF.